These T cell receptor beta chains were read from a single sample in a study of immune evolution from preneoplasia to lung adenocarcinoma. Some clones are missing from TCRdb's copy, which holds only in-frame ones; the method was immunoSEQ multiplex PCR. The sample gives 6,000 to 6,500 clones, 60% to 75% of which show up once; approximately 9.8% is in the top ten. The sequenced sample consisted of FFPE adjacent normal lung tissue. Every receptor here comes from an older donor with lung adenocarcinoma. CDR3s include the opening cysteine and the closing phenylalanine or tryptophan. The order of the fields is CDR3 protein, CDR3 DNA, J gene, V gene, D gene. A D gene is named only where the DNA matches it firmly.

CASSRDYRGHTEAFF,TGTGCCAGCAGTAGGGACTACAGGGGCCACACTGAAGCTTTCTTT,TRBJ1-1,TRBV6-5,TRBD1
CASARQGAKETQYF,TGCGCCAGTGCCCGGCAGGGGGCAAAAGAGACCCAGTACTTC,TRBJ2-5,TRBV5-1,TRBD1
CASSYGGGYGYTF,TGTGCCAGCAGTTACGGGGGGGGCTATGGCTACACCTTC,TRBJ1-2,TRBV6-5,-
CASRSGTTYEQYF,TGTGCCAGCAGGAGCGGGACCACCTACGAGCAGTACTTC,TRBJ2-7,TRBV6-5,TRBD2
CASSFQGGETQYF,TGTGCCAGCAGCTTCCAGGGTGGAGAGACCCAGTACTTC,TRBJ2-5,TRBV7-7,-
CASSLDRGYEQYF,TGTGCCAGTAGTCTCGACAGGGGGTACGAGCAGTACTTC,TRBJ2-7,TRBV19,TRBD1
CASSRIGDSTDTRYF,TGTGCCAGCAGTAGAATCGGAGACAGCACAGATACGCGGTATTTT,TRBJ2-3,TRBV6-6,-
CASSPYLSGANVLTF,TGTGCCAGCAGTCCCTACCTTTCTGGGGCCAACGTCCTGACTTTC,TRBJ2-6,TRBV11-2,-
CASSFTYEQYF,TGTGCCAGCAGCTTCACCTACGAGCAGTACTTC,TRBJ2-7,TRBV5-8,-
CASSKGLAEPYEQYF,TGTGCCAGCAGTAAGGGACTAGCGGAGCCCTACGAGCAGTACTTC,TRBJ2-7,TRBV2,TRBD2
CASSQGNTARNTEAFF,TGCGCCAGCAGCCAAGGCAACACCGCTAGGAACACTGAAGCTTTCTTT,TRBJ1-1,TRBV4-3,-
CASSIFGANTEAFF,TGTGCCAGTAGTATCTTCGGGGCCAACACTGAAGCTTTCTTT,TRBJ1-1,TRBV19,-
CASSYDRGPYEQYF,TGTGCCAGCAGTTACGACAGGGGGCCCTACGAGCAGTACTTC,TRBJ2-7,TRBV6-5,TRBD1